These 24 T cell receptor beta chains were sequenced from one sample in a study of control samples from healthy donors and cancer patients. TCRdb keeps only in-frame clones here, not all; method: immunoSEQ multiplex PCR. The repertoire holds roughly 200,000 clones, 90% to 95% seen once, with about 1.4% in the top ten. Source material: blood. The origin of the receptors is a man aged 50 to 59 in good health.

The chain joins TRBV11-2 to TRBJ2-3; TRBD2 agrees at 8 bases. J gave up 3 bases and V 1 base, and 6 bases lay outside the gene matches. CDR3 size: 16 residues. Looked up from germline, CDR1 is SGHAT and CDR2 is FQNNGV. The CDR3 loop is CASSLVASGWTDTQYF. The DNA of the CDR3 is TGTGCCAGCAGCTTAGTGGCTAGCGGGTGGACAGATACGCAGTATTTT. The full variable domain, its missing parts supplied by reference TRBV11-2 and TRBJ2-3, is EAGVAQSPRYKIIEKRQSVAFWCNPISGHATLYWYQQILGQGPKLLIQFQNNGVVDDSQLPKDRFSAERLKGVDSTLKIQPAKLEDSAVYLCASSLVASGWTDTQYFGPGTRLTVL.

This clone is a singleton in its sample. V and J are TRBV14 and TRBJ2-3, with D uncertain. V lost 0 bases, J lost 6 bases, and 4 bases lay in between. Germline V gene lookup returns CDR1 SGHDN and CDR2 FVKESK. The CDR3 spans 12 residues. The CDR3 coding sequence is TGTGCCAGCAGCCAAGATTCGGATACGCAGTATTTT. It specifies CASSQDSDTQYF.

J is TRBJ2-7 and V is TRBV6-1; unclear D gene. V dropped 2 bases and J dropped 7 bases, with 15 bases sitting between them. CDR1 and CDR2 from the germline V gene are MNHNS and SASEGT. The CDR3 is 14 amino acids. CDR3 in DNA: TGTGCCAGCAGTGAATCTACTGCCCAACTAGAGCAGTACTTC. It specifies CASSESTAQLEQYF.

The rearrangement links TRBV7-2 to TRBJ1-5, with D possibly matching TRBD1 (6 bases). CDR1 is SGHTA and CDR2 is FQGNSA in the germline V gene. There are 13 residues in the CDR3. Trimming took 3 bases from V and 6 from J, leaving 9 bases between them. This CDR3 is CASSLDRFQPQHF. The CDR3 DNA sequence: TGTGCCAGCAGCTTGGACAGATTTCAGCCCCAGCATTTT. Full variable domain (rest looked up from reference TRBV7-2 and TRBJ1-5): GAGVSQSPSNKVTEKGKDVELRCDPISGHTALYWYRQSLGQGLEFLIYFQGNSAPDKSGLPSDRFSAERTGGSVSTLTIQRTQQEDSAVYLCASSLDRFQPQHFGDGTRLSIL.

J is TRBJ1-5 and V is TRBV18; 8 positions agree with TRBD1. The V and J ends lost 2 bases and 4 bases, in that order; junction bases with no gene match: 1. CDR1 and CDR2 (germline): KGHSH, LQKENI. This CDR3 is 14 amino acids long. CDR3 residues: CASSPTGGNQPQHF. The CDR3 nucleotides are TGTGCCAGCTCACCAACAGGGGGTAATCAGCCCCAGCATTTT.

The J gene is TRBJ1-1, the V gene TRBV5-1, with 7 bases aligning to TRBD1. J gave up 1 base and V 3 bases, and 3 bases lay outside the gene matches. This CDR3 has 14 residues. CDR1 is SGHRS and CDR2 is YFSETQ in the germline V gene. CDR3 nucleotides: TGCGCCAGCAGCTGGAGGGGGCAGAACACTGAAGCTTTCTTT. Protein: CASSWRGQNTEAFF.

The chain recombines TRBV28 with TRBJ1-6, with unresolved D. Trimming left V 6 bases short and J 6 bases short, with 12 bases between. This CDR3 has 14 residues. CDR1 is MDHEN and CDR2 is SYDVKM in the germline V gene. The CDR3 loop is CASRRAGFNSPLHF. CDR3 nucleotide sequence: TGTGCCAGCAGAAGGGCCGGGTTTAATTCACCCCTCCACTTT.

The CDR3, as DNA: TGCAGTGCTAGGGGTGGAGAGACCCAGTACTTC. Protein: CSARGGETQYF. The chain recombines TRBV20-1 with TRBJ2-5; D gene ambiguous. This CDR3 comprises 11 residues. The V end lost 3 bases, the J end lost 4 bases, and 6 bases lay between the germline ends. Germline V gene sequence: CDR1 DFQATT, CDR2 SNEGSKA (reference sequence).

This chain's CDR3 is CASSFRARSYEQYF. The CDR3 region has the DNA TGTGCCAGCAGCTTCCGAGCCCGCTCCTACGAGCAGTACTTC. This rearrangement joins TRBV11-2 to TRBJ2-7; D remains unclear. This CDR3 region has 14 residues. CDR1 is SGHAT, CDR2 FQNNGV, per germline. Trimming removed 3 bases at V and 0 bases at J, with 9 bases between.

The chain links TRBV3-1 (or the pseudogene TRBV3-2) to TRBJ1-2, with 10 bases identical to TRBD1. The germline CDR1 and CDR2 sequences are LGHDT and YNNKEL (reference sequence). With 2 bases clipped from V and 8 bases from J, the junction kept 8 bases outside the gene matches. The CDR3 covers 15 residues. In nucleotides, the CDR3 is TGTGCCAGCAGCCAACAACCGGGACAGGGGTCGGGCTACACCTTC. Protein: CASSQQPGQGSGYTF.

The genes are TRBV3-1 (or the pseudogene TRBV3-2) and TRBJ1-2, with D hard to call. Germline lookup yields CDR1 LGHDT and CDR2 YNNKEL (reference sequence). The V end lost 1 base, the J end lost 8 bases, and 14 bases lay between the germline ends. This CDR3 is built from 14 residues. CDR3 residues: CASSQVGVEGGYTF. Here the CDR3 DNA reads TGTGCCAGCAGCCAAGTCGGGGTCGAAGGGGGCTACACCTTC.

This clone was observed once. The chain couples TRBV3-1 (or the pseudogene TRBV3-2) to TRBJ1-4; no definite D call. Germline loops: CDR1 LGHDT, CDR2 YNNKEL (reference sequence). The CDR3 covers 15 residues. V was trimmed by 0 bases and J by 8 bases, leaving 13 bases between them. The CDR3 DNA sequence: TGTGCCAGCAGCCAAGATCTGGGTCCCAGAGAAAAACTGTTTTTT. It encodes CASSQDLGPREKLFF.

This clone showed up just once. The chain carries TRBV4-1 and TRBJ2-1; D gene unclear. Germline CDR1 and CDR2: MGHRA and YSYEKL. The CDR3 has 15 amino acids. Trimming stripped 3 bases from V and 2 bases from J, with 11 bases between. CDR3: CASSQDRQAYNEQFF. CDR3 DNA sequence: TGCGCCAGCAGCCAGGACCGACAAGCCTACAATGAGCAGTTCTTC.

The V gene is TRBV3-1 (or the pseudogene TRBV3-2), the J gene TRBJ1-4; D is perhaps TRBD1 (5 bases). This CDR3 is 14 amino acids long. Germline-derived CDR1 and CDR2 are LGHDT and YNNKEL (reference sequence). Trimming took 1 base from V and 8 from J, leaving 11 bases between them. CDR3 in DNA: TGTGCCAGCAGCCAAGGCGGGGGTGGAGAAAAACTGTTTTTT. Amino acid sequence: CASSQGGGGEKLFF.

The chain links TRBV5-1 to TRBJ2-7; the D is unclear. Looked up from germline, CDR1 is SGHRS and CDR2 is YFSETQ. The CDR3 totals 12 residues. Trimming pared 1 base from V and 4 bases from J, leaving 6 bases between. The CDR3 DNA reads as TGCGCCAGCAGCTTGCAAGGGTACGAGCAGTACTTC. Translating it yields CASSLQGYEQYF.

The chain has TRBV27 and TRBJ2-3, with 7 nucleotides matching TRBD1. J gave up 1 base and V 4 bases, and 5 bases lay outside the gene matches. The CDR3 length is 15 residues. Germline assignment: CDR1 MNHEY and CDR2 SMNVEV (reference sequence). The CDR3 protein is CASSSTGVGTDTQYF. The CDR3 DNA sequence: TGTGCCAGCAGTTCTACAGGGGTGGGCACAGATACGCAGTATTTT.

The V and J genes are TRBV24-1 and TRBJ2-2; D remains ambiguous. The CDR3 runs to 12 residues. Germline V gene sequence: CDR1 KGHDR, CDR2 SFDVKD. V dropped 10 bases and J dropped 6 bases, with 11 bases sitting between them. The DNA for the CDR3 is TGTGCCACGATGTCGGCACCCGGGGAGCTGTTTTTT. This translates into CATMSAPGELFF.

As concerns this clone: Other DNA sequences in this sample translate to the same CDR3. The rearrangement uses TRBV28 and TRBJ2-7; D ambiguous. Germline loops: CDR1 MDHEN, CDR2 SYDVKM. V shed 6 bases and J shed 4 bases, with 7 bases lying between them. The CDR3 runs 11 residues. This chain's CDR3 is CASSPLYEQYF. The DNA of the CDR3 is TGTGCCAGCAGCCCTCTTTACGAGCAGTACTTC.

V is TRBV19 and J is TRBJ2-2; unclear D gene. Germline loops: CDR1 LNHDA, CDR2 SQIVND (reference sequence). CDR3 length: 18 residues. Trimming took off 1 base at V and 3 bases at J, with 18 bases between the two ends. CDR3 amino acids: CASSIVVEHTMDTGELFF. The CDR3 nucleotides are TGTGCCAGTAGTATAGTTGTTGAGCACACCATGGACACCGGGGAGCTGTTTTTT.

The J gene is TRBJ1-5, the V gene TRBV5-1; a possible D gene is TRBD1 (6 bases). The germline gives CDR1 SGHRS, CDR2 YFSETQ. V dropped 4 bases and J dropped 5 bases, with 16 bases sitting between them. The CDR3 sequence is 15 residues long. The CDR3 bases are TGCGCCAGCAGCCTGGAGGGGGGGGTTCATCAGCCCCAGCATTTT. Translated, it gives CASSLEGGVHQPQHF.

The CDR3 bases are TGTGCCAGCAGCCTCGACAGGGGTTCCGGGGAGCTGTTTTTT. It encodes CASSLDRGSGELFF. The rearrangement uses TRBV5-6 and TRBJ2-2; 8 bases are shared with TRBD1. With 4 bases clipped from V and 6 bases from J, the junction kept 5 bases outside the gene matches. Germline CDR1 SGHDT, CDR2 YYEEEE. The CDR3 length is 14 residues.

CDR3 coding DNA: TGTGCCAGCTCACCGAAGGGGGGGGACGAGCAGTACGTC. Its protein is CASSPKGGDEQYV. The chain carries TRBV18 and TRBJ2-7, with a possible D match to TRBD2 (7 bases). V was trimmed by 3 bases and J by 5 bases, leaving 11 bases between them. In germline, CDR1 is KGHSH, CDR2 LQKENI. The CDR3 is 13 amino acids.

This CDR3 reads CASSPRDRDWYTEAFF. CDR3 DNA: TGTGCCAGCAGCCCTAGGGACAGGGATTGGTACACTGAAGCTTTCTTT. This chain connects TRBV7-2 to TRBJ1-1, with 9 bases lining up with TRBD1. The CDR3 totals 16 residues. The germline V gene encodes CDR1 SGHTA and CDR2 FQGNSA. V was clipped by 5 bases and J by 3 bases; unmatched bases: 10.

V gene TRBV28 combines with J gene TRBJ1-1; tentative D call: TRBD1 (5 bases). The CDR3 runs to 15 residues. V was trimmed by 6 bases and J by 4 bases, leaving 18 bases between them. CDR1 and CDR2 from the germline V gene are MDHEN and SYDVKM. The CDR3 bases are TGTGCCAGCAGGGGGCCCGGGGCCTCCGTCACTGAAGCTTTCTTT. Its translation is CASRGPGASVTEAFF.